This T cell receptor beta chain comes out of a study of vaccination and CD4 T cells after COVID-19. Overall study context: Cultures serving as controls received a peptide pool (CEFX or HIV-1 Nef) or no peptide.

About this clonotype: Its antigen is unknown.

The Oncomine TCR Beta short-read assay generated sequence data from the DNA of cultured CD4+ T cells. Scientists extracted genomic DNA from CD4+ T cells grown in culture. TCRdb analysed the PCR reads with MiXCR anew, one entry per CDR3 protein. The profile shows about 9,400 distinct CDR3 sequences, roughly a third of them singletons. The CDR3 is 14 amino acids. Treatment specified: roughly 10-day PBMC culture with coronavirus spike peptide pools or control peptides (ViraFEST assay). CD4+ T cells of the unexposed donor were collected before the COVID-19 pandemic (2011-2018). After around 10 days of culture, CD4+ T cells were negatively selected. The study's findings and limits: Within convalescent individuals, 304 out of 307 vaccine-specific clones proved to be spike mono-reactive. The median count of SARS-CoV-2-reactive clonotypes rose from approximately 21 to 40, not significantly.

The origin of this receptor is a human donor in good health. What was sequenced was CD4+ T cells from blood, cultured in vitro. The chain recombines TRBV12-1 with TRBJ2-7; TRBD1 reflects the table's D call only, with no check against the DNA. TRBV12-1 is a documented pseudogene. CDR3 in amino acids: CASSFGREIYEQYF. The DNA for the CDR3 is TGTGCCAGCAGCTTTGGCCGGGAGATCTACGAGCAGTACTTC.